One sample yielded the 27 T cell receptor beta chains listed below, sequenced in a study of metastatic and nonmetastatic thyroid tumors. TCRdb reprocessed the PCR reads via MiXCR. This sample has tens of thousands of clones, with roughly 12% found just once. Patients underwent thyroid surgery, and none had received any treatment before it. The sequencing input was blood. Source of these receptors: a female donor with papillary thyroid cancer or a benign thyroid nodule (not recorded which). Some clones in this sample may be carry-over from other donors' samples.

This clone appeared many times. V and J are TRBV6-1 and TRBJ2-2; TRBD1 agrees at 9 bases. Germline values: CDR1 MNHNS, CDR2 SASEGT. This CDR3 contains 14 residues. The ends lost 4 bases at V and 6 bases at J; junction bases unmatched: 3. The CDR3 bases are TGTGCCAGCAGTGGGACAGGGGTAGCCGGGGAGCTGTTTTTT. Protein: CASSGTGVAGELFF.

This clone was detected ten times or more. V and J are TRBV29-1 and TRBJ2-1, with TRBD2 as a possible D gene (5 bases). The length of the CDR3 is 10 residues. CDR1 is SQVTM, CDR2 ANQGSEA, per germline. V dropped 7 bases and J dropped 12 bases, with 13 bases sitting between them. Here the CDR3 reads CSAEGSVQFF. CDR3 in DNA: TGCAGCGCCGAGGGCAGCGTGCAGTTCTTC.

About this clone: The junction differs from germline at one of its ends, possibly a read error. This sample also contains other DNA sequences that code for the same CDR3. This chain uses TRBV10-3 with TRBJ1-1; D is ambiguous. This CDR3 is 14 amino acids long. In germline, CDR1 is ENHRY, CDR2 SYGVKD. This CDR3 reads CAISDWRMNTEAFF. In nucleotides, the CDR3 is TGTGCCATCAGTGATTGGCGGATGAACACCGAAGCATTCTTT.

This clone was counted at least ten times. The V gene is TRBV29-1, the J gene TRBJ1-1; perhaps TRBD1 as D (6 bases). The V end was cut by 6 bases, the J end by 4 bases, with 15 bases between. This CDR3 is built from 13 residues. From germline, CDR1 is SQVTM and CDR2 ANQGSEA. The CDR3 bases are TGCAGCGTCCGGGGGGGGGCGACCACTGAAGCTTTCTTT. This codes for CSVRGGATTEAFF. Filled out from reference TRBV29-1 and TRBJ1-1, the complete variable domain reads SAVISQKPSRDICQRGTSLTIQCQVDSQVTMMFWYRQQPGQSLTLIATANQGSEATYESGFVIDKFPISRPNLTFSTLTVSNMSPEDSSIYLCSVRGGATTEAFFGQGTRLTVV.

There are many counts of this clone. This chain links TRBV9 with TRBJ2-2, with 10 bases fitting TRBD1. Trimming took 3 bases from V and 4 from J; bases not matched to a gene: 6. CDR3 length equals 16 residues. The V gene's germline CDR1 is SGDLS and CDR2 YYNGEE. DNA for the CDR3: TGTGCCAGCAGCGCCTCCGGGACAGGGGCCACCGGGGAGCTGTTTTTT. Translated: CASSASGTGATGELFF. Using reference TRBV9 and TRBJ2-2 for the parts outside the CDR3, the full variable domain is DSGVTQTPKHLITATGQRVTLRCSPRSGDLSVYWYQQSLDQGLQFLIQYYNGEERAKGNILERFSAQQFPDLHSELNLSSLELGDSALYFCASSASGTGATGELFFGEGSRLTVL.

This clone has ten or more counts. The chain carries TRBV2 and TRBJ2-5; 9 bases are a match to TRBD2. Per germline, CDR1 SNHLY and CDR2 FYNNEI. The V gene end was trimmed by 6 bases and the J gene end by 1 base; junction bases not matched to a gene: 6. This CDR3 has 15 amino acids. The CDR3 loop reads CASRAGLAVQETQYF. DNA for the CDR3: TGTGCCAGCAGAGCGGGACTAGCAGTCCAAGAGACCCAGTACTTC.

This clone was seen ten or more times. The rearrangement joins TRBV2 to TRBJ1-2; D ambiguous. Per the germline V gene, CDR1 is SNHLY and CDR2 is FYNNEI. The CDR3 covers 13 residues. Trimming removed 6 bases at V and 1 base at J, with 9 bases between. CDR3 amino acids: CASRSELNYGYTF. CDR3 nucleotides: TGTGCCAGCAGGTCCGAACTTAACTATGGCTACACCTTC.

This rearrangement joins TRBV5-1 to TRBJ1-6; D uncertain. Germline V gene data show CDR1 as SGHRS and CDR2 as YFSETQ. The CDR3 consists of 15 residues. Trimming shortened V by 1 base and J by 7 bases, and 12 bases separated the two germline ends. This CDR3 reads CASSLSLAGNSPLHF. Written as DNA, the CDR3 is TGCGCCAGCAGCTTGTCACTGGCGGGGAATTCACCCCTCCACTTT.

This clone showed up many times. The CDR3 coding sequence is TGTGCCAGCAGTGCCGGATCCTACGAGCAGTACTTC. Protein product: CASSAGSYEQYF. V gene TRBV11-2 combines with J gene TRBJ2-7; D remains unclear. The CDR3 is 12 amino acids. Trimming left V 6 bases short and J 1 base short, with 7 bases between. Looked up from germline, CDR1 is SGHAT and CDR2 is FQNNGV.

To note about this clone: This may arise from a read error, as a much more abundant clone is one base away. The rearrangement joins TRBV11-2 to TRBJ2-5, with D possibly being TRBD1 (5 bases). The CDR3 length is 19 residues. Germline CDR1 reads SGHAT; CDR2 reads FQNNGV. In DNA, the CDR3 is TGTGCCAGCGGCTTAGATCAGACCCCCTCCACAGGTCGAGAAAAGACCCAGTACTTC. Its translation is CASGLDQTPSTGREKTQYF.

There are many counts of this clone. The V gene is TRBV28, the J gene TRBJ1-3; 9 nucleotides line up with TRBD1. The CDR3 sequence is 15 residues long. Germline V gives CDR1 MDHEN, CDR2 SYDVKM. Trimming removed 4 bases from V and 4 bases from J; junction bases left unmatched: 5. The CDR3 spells CASSSGTGWGNTIYF. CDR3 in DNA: TGTGCCAGCAGTTCCGGGACAGGGTGGGGAAACACCATATATTTT.

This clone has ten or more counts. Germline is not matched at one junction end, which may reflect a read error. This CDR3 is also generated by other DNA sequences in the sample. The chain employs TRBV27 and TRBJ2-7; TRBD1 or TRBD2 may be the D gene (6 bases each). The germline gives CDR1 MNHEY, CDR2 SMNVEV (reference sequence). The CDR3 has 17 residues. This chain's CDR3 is CASSPWWGEGGTYEQYF. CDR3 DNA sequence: TGTGCCAGCAGTCCTTGGTGGGGGGAAGGGGGTACCTACGAACAGTACTTC.

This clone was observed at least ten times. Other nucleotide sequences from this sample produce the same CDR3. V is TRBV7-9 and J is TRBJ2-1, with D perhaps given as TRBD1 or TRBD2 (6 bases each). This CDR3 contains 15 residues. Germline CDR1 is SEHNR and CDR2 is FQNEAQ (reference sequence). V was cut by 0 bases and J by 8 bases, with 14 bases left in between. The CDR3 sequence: CASSLARGVWDEQFF. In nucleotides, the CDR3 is TGTGCCAGCAGCTTAGCTAGGGGGGTTTGGGATGAGCAGTTCTTC.

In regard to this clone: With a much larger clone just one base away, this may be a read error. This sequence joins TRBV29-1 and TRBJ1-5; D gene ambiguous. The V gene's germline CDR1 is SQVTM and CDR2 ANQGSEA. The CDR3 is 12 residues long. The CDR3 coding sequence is TGCAGAGTTGGGTCCACAAATCAGCCCCAGCATTTT. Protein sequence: CRVGSTNQPQHF.

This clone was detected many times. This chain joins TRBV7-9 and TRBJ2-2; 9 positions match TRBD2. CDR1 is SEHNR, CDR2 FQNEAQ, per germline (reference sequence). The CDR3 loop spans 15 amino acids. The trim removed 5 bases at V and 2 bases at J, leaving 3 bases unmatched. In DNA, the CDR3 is TGTGCCAGCAGCCGACTAGCGGCCAACACCGGGGAGCTGTTTTTT. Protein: CASSRLAANTGELFF.

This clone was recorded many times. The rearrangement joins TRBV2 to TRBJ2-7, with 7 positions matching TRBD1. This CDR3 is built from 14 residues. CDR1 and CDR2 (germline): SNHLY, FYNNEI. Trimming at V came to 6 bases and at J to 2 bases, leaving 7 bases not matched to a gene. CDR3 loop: CASRPGTVPYEQYF. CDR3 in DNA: TGTGCCAGCAGACCCGGGACAGTCCCCTACGAGCAGTACTTC.

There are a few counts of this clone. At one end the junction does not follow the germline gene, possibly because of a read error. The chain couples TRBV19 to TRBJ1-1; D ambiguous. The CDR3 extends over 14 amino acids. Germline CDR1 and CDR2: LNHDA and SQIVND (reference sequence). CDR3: CASSIDSVNTVAFF. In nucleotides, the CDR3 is TGTGCCAGTAGTATAGACAGTGTGAACACTGTAGCTTTCTTT.

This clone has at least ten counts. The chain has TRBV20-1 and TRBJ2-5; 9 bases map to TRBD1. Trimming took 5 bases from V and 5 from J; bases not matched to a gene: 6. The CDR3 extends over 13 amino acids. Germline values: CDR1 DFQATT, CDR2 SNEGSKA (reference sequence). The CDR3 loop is CSASQGARETQYF. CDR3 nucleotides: TGCAGTGCTTCACAGGGGGCCAGGGAGACCCAGTACTTC.

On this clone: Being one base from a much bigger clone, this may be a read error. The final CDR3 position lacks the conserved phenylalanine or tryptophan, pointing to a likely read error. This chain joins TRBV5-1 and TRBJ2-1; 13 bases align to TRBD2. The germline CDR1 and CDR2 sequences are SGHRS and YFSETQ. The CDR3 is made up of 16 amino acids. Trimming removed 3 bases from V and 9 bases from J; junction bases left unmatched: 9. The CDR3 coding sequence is TGCGCCAGCAGCTCCCCGGGGACTAGCGGGATTAGTGAGCAGTTCTCC. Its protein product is CASSSPGTSGISEQFS.

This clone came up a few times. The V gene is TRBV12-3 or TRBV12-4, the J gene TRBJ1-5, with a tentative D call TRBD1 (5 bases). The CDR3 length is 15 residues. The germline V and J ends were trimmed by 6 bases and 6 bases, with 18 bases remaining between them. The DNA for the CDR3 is TGTGCCAGCAGCAGAGTACATGTCCAGGGTCAGCCCCAGCATTTT. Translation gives CASSRVHVQGQPQHF.

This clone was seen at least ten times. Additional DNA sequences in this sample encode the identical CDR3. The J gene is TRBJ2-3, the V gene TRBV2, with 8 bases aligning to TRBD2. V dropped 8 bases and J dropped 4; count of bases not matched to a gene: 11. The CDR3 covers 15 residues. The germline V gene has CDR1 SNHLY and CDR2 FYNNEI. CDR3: CASDLSGSVADTQYF. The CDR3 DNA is TGTGCCAGCGACCTCAGCGGGAGTGTTGCAGATACGCAGTATTTT. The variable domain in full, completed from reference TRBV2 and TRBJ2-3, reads EPEVTQTPSHQVTQMGQEVILRCVPISNHLYFYWYRQILGQKVEFLVSFYNNEISEKSEIFDDQFSVERPDGSNFTLKIRSTKLEDSAMYFCASDLSGSVADTQYFGPGTRLTVL.

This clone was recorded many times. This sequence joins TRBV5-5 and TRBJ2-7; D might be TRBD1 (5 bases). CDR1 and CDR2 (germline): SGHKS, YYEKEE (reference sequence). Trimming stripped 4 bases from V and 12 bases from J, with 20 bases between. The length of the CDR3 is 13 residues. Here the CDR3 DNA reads TGTGCCAGCAGCGAACTACAGGCTTCAAGCCGGTACTTC. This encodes CASSELQASSRYF.

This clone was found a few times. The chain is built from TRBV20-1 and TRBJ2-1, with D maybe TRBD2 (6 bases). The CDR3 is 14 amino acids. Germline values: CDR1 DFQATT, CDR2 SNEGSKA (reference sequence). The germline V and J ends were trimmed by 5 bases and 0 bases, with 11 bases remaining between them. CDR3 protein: CSAWGESSYNEQFF. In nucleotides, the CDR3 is TGCAGTGCTTGGGGGGAGAGCTCCTACAATGAGCAGTTCTTC.

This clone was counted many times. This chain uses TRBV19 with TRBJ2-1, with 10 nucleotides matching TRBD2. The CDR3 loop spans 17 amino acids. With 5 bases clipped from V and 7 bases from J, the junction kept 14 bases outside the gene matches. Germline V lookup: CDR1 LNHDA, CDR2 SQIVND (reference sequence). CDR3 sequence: CASSSSRGTSARNEQFF. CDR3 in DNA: TGTGCCAGTAGTTCATCCCGGGGGACTAGCGCACGGAATGAGCAGTTCTTC. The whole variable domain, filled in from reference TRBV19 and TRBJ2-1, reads DGGITQSPKYLFRKEGQNVTLSCEQNLNHDAMYWYRQDPGQGLRLIYYSQIVNDFQKGDIAEGYSVSREKKESFPLTVTSAQKNPTAFYLCASSSSRGTSARNEQFFGPGTRLTVL.

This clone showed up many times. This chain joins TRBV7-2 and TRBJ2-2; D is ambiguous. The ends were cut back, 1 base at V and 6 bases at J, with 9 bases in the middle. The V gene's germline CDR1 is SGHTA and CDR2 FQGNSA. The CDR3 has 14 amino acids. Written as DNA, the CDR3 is TGTGCCAGCAGCTTAGGGGTCGGCGCCGGGGAGCTGTTTTTT. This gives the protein CASSLGVGAGELFF.

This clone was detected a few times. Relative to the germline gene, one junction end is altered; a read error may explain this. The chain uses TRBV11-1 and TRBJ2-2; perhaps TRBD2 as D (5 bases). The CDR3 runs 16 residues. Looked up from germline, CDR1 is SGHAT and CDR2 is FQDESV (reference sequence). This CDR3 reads CASSLVRLINTGELVF. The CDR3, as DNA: TGTGCCAGCAGCTTAGTGCGCTTAATCAACACCGGGGAGCTGGTTTTT. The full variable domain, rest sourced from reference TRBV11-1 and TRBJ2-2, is EAEVAQSPRYKITEKSQAVAFWCDPISGHATLYWYRQILGQGPELLVQFQDESVVDDSQLPKDRFSAERLKGVDSTLKIQPAELGDSAMYLCASSLVRLINTGELVFGEGSRLTVL.

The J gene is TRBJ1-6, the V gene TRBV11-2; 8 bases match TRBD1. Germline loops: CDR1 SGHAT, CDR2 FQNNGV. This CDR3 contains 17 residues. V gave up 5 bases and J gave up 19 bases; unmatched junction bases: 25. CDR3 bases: TGTGCCAGCAGCGTCTCCCGGGACAGGAGGGAGAATTCACGCCTACACTTT. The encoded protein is CASSVSRDRRENSRLHF.